The 8 T cell receptor beta chains below all came from one sample that was sequenced in a study of T cell responses to AZD1222 COVID-19 vaccine (dated by TCRdb to the early 2020s). The time point label for this specimen denotes: baseline before first vaccination. The library was built by means of the immunoSEQ multiplex PCR assay. The immuneACCESS repertoire file appears here via TCRdb, limited to in-frame rearrangements. These files lack a portion of the clones; in checked studies, under half of the deficit traces to unresolved V genes, and the cause of the others is not known. The table for this sample lists 100,000 to 130,000 clones; just over 85% of them were counted only once. The ten largest clonotypes hold around 3.2% of the sample. The source was peripheral blood, collected on day 0 of AZD1222 vaccination. The receptors were gathered from an adult in good health.

The J gene is TRBJ1-6, the V gene TRBV19; TRBD1 matches at 9 bases. Germline V gives CDR1 LNHDA, CDR2 SQIVND (reference sequence). The CDR3 is 15 residues long. J was trimmed by 9 bases and V by 3 bases; bases with no gene match: 6. CDR3 nucleotides: TGTGCCAGTAGTATCTACAGGGGGCGCGGTTCACCCCTCCACTTT. Protein sequence: CASSIYRGRGSPLHF.

This clone occurred a few times. The chain has TRBV4-2 and TRBJ2-5; D may be TRBD2 (5 bases). Trimming cost V 0 bases and J 2 bases, with 10 bases left between them. Germline CDR1 and CDR2: LGHNA and YNFKEQ. The CDR3 covers 15 residues. The CDR3 coding sequence is TGTGCCAGCAGCCAAGAATTTACGGGGCAAGAGACCCAGTACTTC. Encoded protein: CASSQEFTGQETQYF.

This clone showed up just once. The J gene is TRBJ1-5, the V gene TRBV6-5, with TRBD1 as a possible D gene (6 bases). The CDR3 has 14 amino acids. Trimming pared 8 bases from V and 6 bases from J, leaving 17 bases between. Germline CDR1 MNHEY, CDR2 SVGAGI. The CDR3: CASGPRGQSQPQHF. In nucleotides, the CDR3 is TGTGCCAGCGGCCCCCGGGGGCAGAGTCAGCCCCAGCATTTT.

The chain couples TRBV9 to TRBJ1-1; D ambiguous. The CDR3 is 13 residues long. Germline loops: CDR1 SGDLS, CDR2 YYNGEE. Trimming removed 3 bases at V and 4 bases at J, with 10 bases between. CDR3 nucleotide sequence: TGTGCCAGCAGCGCACCCCCTACCACTGAAGCTTTCTTT. Its translation: CASSAPPTTEAFF.

This clone was seen once. The chain has TRBV4-2 and TRBJ2-3, with TRBD2 matching 11 bases. V shed 0 bases and J 4 bases; nucleotides not matched to a gene: 9. CDR3 length equals 18 residues. Germline CDR1 is LGHNA and CDR2 is YNFKEQ. CDR3 sequence reads: CASSQDKRLAGGSDTQYF. The CDR3 DNA is TGTGCCAGCAGCCAAGATAAGAGGCTAGCGGGGGGATCAGATACGCAGTATTTT.

This clone was counted once. This chain connects TRBV7-2 to TRBJ1-1, with D perhaps TRBD1 (5 bases). Germline-derived CDR1 and CDR2 are SGHTA and FQGNSA. The CDR3 spans 15 residues. Trimming took 5 bases from V and 4 from J, leaving 17 bases between them. CDR3 DNA sequence: TGTGCCAGCAGCCCACATCAGGGCTGGGGCACTGAAGCTTTCTTT. Translated, it gives CASSPHQGWGTEAFF.

The genes are TRBV28 and TRBJ2-3; 10 bases line up with TRBD1. CDR3 length equals 15 residues. The V gene end was trimmed by 6 bases and the J gene end by 6 bases; junction bases not matched to a gene: 9. Germline CDR1 reads MDHEN; CDR2 reads SYDVKM. The CDR3 coding sequence is TGTGCCAGCAGGCTCCAGGACAGGGGGAGGGATACGCAGTATTTT. Residues: CASRLQDRGRDTQYF.

The chain carries TRBV3-1 (or the pseudogene TRBV3-2) and TRBJ2-2, with D perhaps TRBD1 (6 bases). Trimming stripped 0 bases from V and 6 bases from J, with 8 bases between. Germline CDR1 LGHDT, CDR2 YNNKEL (reference sequence). CDR3 length: 14 amino acids. This CDR3 reads CASSQDGGAGELFF. The CDR3 DNA follows: TGTGCCAGCAGCCAAGATGGGGGCGCCGGGGAGCTGTTTTTT.